Below, 20 T cell receptor beta chains from the same sample are listed, as sequenced in a study of blood T cell repertoires in COVID-19. The protocol was immunoSEQ multiplex PCR, while the TCRdb copy is restricted to in-frame clones and leaves out a portion. The repertoire holds around 250,000 clones, roughly 80% seen once, with under 5% in the top ten. The sample taken for sequencing was PBMCs or T cells enriched from blood (not recorded which). These receptors originate from a man aged 30 to 45 with acute COVID-19.

V usage is TRBV7-9 and J usage is TRBJ2-2; the D gene is possibly TRBD2 (5 bases). CDR3 length: 13 amino acids. Germline V gene sequence: CDR1 SEHNR, CDR2 FQNEAQ (reference sequence). The V end lost 2 bases, the J end lost 6 bases, and 7 bases lay between the germline ends. CDR3 coding DNA: TGTGCCAGCAGCTTAAGGGAGCCCGGGGAGCTGTTTTTT. This encodes CASSLREPGELFF.

The V call is TRBV28, the J call TRBJ1-1, with D perhaps matching TRBD1 (5 bases). V was trimmed by 10 bases and J by 4 bases, leaving 22 bases between them. The CDR3 extends over 15 amino acids. Germline V CDR1 and CDR2: MDHEN, SYDVKM. The CDR3 region is CATQEAGGVFTEAFF. In DNA, the CDR3 is TGTGCCACCCAAGAGGCAGGAGGGGTGTTCACTGAAGCTTTCTTT.

The chain couples TRBV6-1 to TRBJ1-3; D not resolved. Trimming shortened V by 4 bases and J by 0 bases, and 13 bases separated the two germline ends. The length of the CDR3 is 16 residues. Per the germline V gene, CDR1 is MNHNS and CDR2 is SASEGT. The CDR3 loop is CASSVSQKYSGNTIYF. The CDR3 DNA sequence: TGTGCCAGCAGTGTGTCGCAGAAGTACTCTGGAAACACCATATATTTT.

The chain carries TRBV6-4 and TRBJ2-6, with a tentative D call TRBD2 (5 bases). In germline, CDR1 is MRHNA, CDR2 SNTAGT. V was pared by 3 bases and J by 0 bases, with 9 bases between. This CDR3 comprises 16 residues. The CDR3 nucleotides are TGTGCCAGCAGTGAGGGAGTAGACTCTGGGGCCAACGTCCTGACTTTC. Amino acid sequence: CASSEGVDSGANVLTF.

The gene calls are TRBV28 and TRBJ2-1; D is ambiguous. The germline gives CDR1 MDHEN, CDR2 SYDVKM. Trimming took 7 bases from V and 6 from J, leaving 13 bases between them. The CDR3 runs 13 residues. CDR3 residues: CASNRQTPNEQFF. The CDR3 DNA reads TGTGCCAGCAACCGTCAGACTCCCAATGAGCAGTTCTTC.

V is TRBV3-1 (or the pseudogene TRBV3-2) and J is TRBJ1-5; D is perhaps TRBD1 (5 bases). The V gene lost 4 bases and the J gene lost 7 bases, with 11 bases spanning the gap. CDR3 length: 13 residues. Germline CDR1 and CDR2: LGHDT and YNNKEL (reference sequence). The CDR3 region has the DNA TGTGCCAGCAGCCGCCAAAGACAGCAGCCCCAGCATTTT. This sequence encodes CASSRQRQQPQHF.

V and J are TRBV7-2 and TRBJ1-4; D not resolved. The germline gives CDR1 SGHTA, CDR2 FQGNSA. The V end lost 5 bases, the J end lost 8 bases, and 15 bases lay between the germline ends. The CDR3 is 14 residues long. CDR3 DNA: TGTGCCAGCAGCCCGCGGGTGCCGGGAGAAAAACTGTTTTTT. Encoded protein: CASSPRVPGEKLFF.

This clone was detected once. The chain carries TRBV18 and TRBJ1-1; D possibly corresponds to TRBD1 (6 bases). The germline CDR1 and CDR2 sequences are KGHSH and LQKENI. Trimming removed 6 bases at V and 0 bases at J, with 14 bases between. The CDR3 covers 15 residues. CDR3 DNA: TGTGCCAGCTCCTTACAGGGTGGATTGAACACTGAAGCTTTCTTT. Encoded protein: CASSLQGGLNTEAFF.

The chain carries TRBV7-8 and TRBJ2-7; tentative D call: TRBD1 (5 bases). This CDR3 spans 14 amino acids. Germline lookup yields CDR1 SGHVS and CDR2 FQNEAQ. Trimming removed 5 bases from V and 1 base from J, with 12 bases in between. This CDR3 reads CASSQSKGSYEQYV. The CDR3 region has the DNA TGTGCCAGCAGCCAGAGCAAGGGGTCCTACGAGCAGTACGTC.

This chain connects TRBV28 to TRBJ1-2; D may be TRBD1 (6 bases). The CDR3 runs to 12 residues. The ends were cut back, 7 bases at V and 4 bases at J, with 10 bases in the middle. Germline V gene data show CDR1 as MDHEN and CDR2 as SYDVKM. The CDR3 coding sequence is TGTGCCAGCAAGCGGGACACCTATGGCTACACCTTC. This translates into CASKRDTYGYTF.

V and J are TRBV5-8 and TRBJ2-3; unclear D gene. Trimming removed 1 base at V and 3 bases at J, with 12 bases between. CDR1 and CDR2 (germline): SGHTS, YDEGEE. The CDR3 contains 15 residues. The CDR3: CASSLWLAATDTQYF. DNA for the CDR3: TGTGCCAGCAGCTTGTGGCTCGCCGCTACAGATACGCAGTATTTT.

The chain has TRBV3-1 (or the pseudogene TRBV3-2) and TRBJ1-2; possible D gene TRBD1, 6 bases. The CDR3 sequence is 15 residues long. Between the trimmed V and J ends, which lost 4 bases and 7 bases, there was a span of 19 bases. The germline V gene encodes CDR1 LGHDT and CDR2 YNNKEL (reference sequence). The CDR3 spells CASSPYRAGEFGYTF. CDR3 in DNA: TGTGCCAGCAGCCCCTACCGAGCAGGGGAATTTGGCTACACCTTC.

The count of this clone is one. The chain recombines TRBV7-8 with TRBJ1-5; 8 bases line up with TRBD1. The J segment lost 7 bases and the V segment lost 1 base, leaving 12 bases of the junction unmatched. CDR3 length: 17 amino acids. CDR1 and CDR2 from the germline V gene are SGHVS and FQNEAQ. The DNA of the CDR3 is TGTGCCAGCAGCTTAGGGCCAAGACAGGGGATAGGGCAGCCCCAGCATTTT. It translates to CASSLGPRQGIGQPQHF.

The chain employs TRBV6-4 and TRBJ2-6; 8 nucleotides line up with TRBD1. CDR3 size: 15 residues. J gave up 0 bases and V 5 bases, and 0 bases lay outside the gene matches. Germline V gene lookup returns CDR1 MRHNA and CDR2 SNTAGT. The CDR3 protein is CASSQGASGANVLTF. In DNA form, the CDR3 reads TGTGCCAGCAGTCAGGGGGCCTCTGGGGCCAACGTCCTGACTTTC.

The J gene is TRBJ2-1, the V gene TRBV7-6; D perhaps matches TRBD2 (6 bases). Per the germline V gene, CDR1 is SGHVS and CDR2 is FNYEAQ. The CDR3 is 15 amino acids. Trimming removed 5 bases from V and 9 bases from J, with 20 bases in between. CDR3: CASSPQGPAGGEQFF. The DNA of the CDR3 is TGTGCCAGCAGCCCCCAAGGACCAGCCGGGGGTGAGCAGTTCTTC. Complete variable domain (other parts from reference TRBV7-6 and TRBJ2-1): GAGVSQSPRYKVTKRGQDVALRCDPISGHVSLYWYRQALGQGPEFLTYFNYEAQQDKSGLPNDRFSAERPEGSISTLTIQRTEQRDSAMYRCASSPQGPAGGEQFFGPGTRLTVL.

The CDR3 spells CASSTTVRGQETQYF. The CDR3 bases are TGTGCCAGCAGCACGACGGTCAGGGGGCAAGAGACCCAGTACTTC. The V call is TRBV5-4, the J call TRBJ2-5; TRBD1 agrees at 7 bases. The ends lost 4 bases at V and 2 bases at J; junction bases unmatched: 8. This CDR3 contains 15 residues. Germline loops: CDR1 SGHNT, CDR2 YYREEE (reference sequence).

V is TRBV2 and J is TRBJ2-4, with D possibly TRBD2 on 6 matching bases. This CDR3 contains 15 residues. V lost 4 bases and J lost 0, with 10 bases in between. CDR1 SNHLY and CDR2 FYNNEI come from the germline V gene. Here the CDR3 reads CASSAGGLAKNIQYF. DNA for the CDR3: TGTGCCAGCAGTGCAGGAGGGCTAGCCAAAAACATTCAGTACTTC.

The chain couples TRBV18 to TRBJ1-1; D gene uncertain. The CDR3 runs to 12 residues. V gave up 4 bases and J gave up 7 bases, with 10 bases separating them. CDR1 and CDR2 from the germline V gene are KGHSH and LQKENI. CDR3 loop: CASSRNRDEAFF. DNA for the CDR3: TGTGCCAGCTCACGAAACAGAGATGAAGCTTTCTTT.

This clone appeared a few times. The chain uses TRBV11-3 and TRBJ1-2; no reliable D call. V lost 1 base, J lost 3 bases, and 9 bases lay in between. Germline values: CDR1 SGHNT, CDR2 YENEEA. The CDR3 runs to 14 residues. The CDR3 protein is CASSLARQDYGYTF. The CDR3 nucleotides are TGTGCCAGCAGCTTAGCCCGCCAGGACTATGGCTACACCTTC.

The chain couples TRBV29-1 to TRBJ2-1, with 7 nucleotides matching TRBD2. The CDR3 covers 13 residues. CDR1 and CDR2 (germline): SQVTM, ANQGSEA. V was pared by 7 bases and J by 3 bases, with 6 bases of the junction left unmatched. The CDR3 protein is CSAAGLNYNEQFF. In DNA, the CDR3 is TGCAGCGCTGCGGGACTAAACTACAATGAGCAGTTCTTC.